This T cell receptor beta chain was sequenced for a study of OX40 agonist ivuxolimab in advanced cancers. For the wider study: Ivuxolimab was a fully human IgG2 agonistic monoclonal antibody targeting the costimulatory receptor OX40 (CD134). In the dose-escalation cohort, 70% to 85% of patients were male, and the mean age was approximately 60 years with a range of roughly 23 to 90. Of the roughly 50 dose-escalation patients, hepatocellular carcinoma was present in about 20, melanoma in around 15, renal cell carcinoma in 9 and head and neck cancer in 9. Peripheral TCRbeta sequencing aimed to test whether ivuxolimab altered TCR sequence diversity and caused clonal T-cell expansion. Patients were allowed to have had prior anti-PD-1, anti-PD-L1 or anti-CTLA-4 therapy, and around 41% of the dose-escalation patients had previously received checkpoint inhibitors. Intravenous ivuxolimab was administered to patients every 2 weeks at six dose levels: 0.01, 0.1, 0.3, 1.5, 3 and 10 mg/kg. Partial responses occurred in three dose-escalation patients: two with cutaneous melanoma and one with hepatocellular carcinoma. The paper describes the monotherapy dose-escalation part (N ≈ 50 patients) of the phase I trial of ivuxolimab. Broader findings and caveats from the paper: In the 0.1-3.0 mg/kg groups, partial responders were among the patients with the lowest normalized peripheral clonal expansion, particularly in CD8+ T cells. Low levels of normalized T-cell clonal expansion were also seen in some nonresponding patients. After ivuxolimab, expanded clones were on average more numerous among CD8+ T cells than among CD4+ T cells. Antigen specificity was not determined for the clonally expanded peripheral T cells. At doses from 0.1 to 3.0 mg/kg, clonal expansion was seen in both CD4+ and CD8+ blood T cells between baseline and week 6.

A note on this clone: It lacks a known antigen. No much larger clone exists at a distance of one base, and base qualities are not known.

The trial excluded patients who had a history of autoimmune disease or were on systemic immunosuppression. Peripheral blood for TCR sequencing was collected from all dose cohorts at baseline, on cycle 4 day 1, and on cycle 7 day 1. The samples were taken from a phase I, first-in-human, multicenter, open-label dose-escalation trial of ivuxolimab. Adults with locally advanced or metastatic head and neck squamous cell, hepatocellular, melanoma or renal cell carcinoma were enrolled in the trial. Before TCR sequencing, CD4+ T cells and CD8+ T cells from peripheral blood were sorted into separate populations. Genomic DNA was isolated from the sorted cells so that the TCRbeta CDR3 region could be sequenced. The immunoSEQ Assay was used for sequencing of TCRbeta CDR3 regions. Imported from immuneACCESS, the table was reduced by TCRdb to in-frame sequences with V and J called. These copies leave out some clones; in studies compared against another copy, an unresolved V gene accounts for under half, and the cause of the remainder is not known. This sample has approximately 30,000 clones in its table, and roughly 84% of those were observed once. The ten largest clones take up 9.5% to 15% of the sample.

Trimming accounts for 3 bases at V and 0 bases at J, while the number of junction bases matched to no gene is 9. CDR1 SGHDT and CDR2 YYEEEE are derived from the germline V gene. The CDR3 runs 18 residues from the cysteine to the phenylalanine. Just CDR3 DNA is preserved here, 54 bases in frame from base 1. The sample in question was CD4+ or CD8+ T cells sorted from blood, obtained in a trial of the OX40 agonist ivuxolimab. The TCR was taken from an adult with an advanced solid tumor such as melanoma, head and neck, liver or kidney cancer. The V gene is TRBV5-6 and the J gene is TRBJ2-6, and TRBD1 aligns with 7 junction nucleotides. The CDR3 has the sequence CASSSGQSTFSGANVLTF. The DNA reads as follows: TGTGCCAGCAGCTCGGGACAGTCTACCTTCTCTGGGGCCAACGTCCTGACTTTC.